Listed below are T cell receptor beta chains from one sample, sequenced in a study of human T cells and chemical hapten exposure. From the RACE reads, TCRdb called clonotypes with MiXCR, one entry per CDR3 protein. The sample consists of about 110,000 distinct CDR3 sequences, about 11% of them appearing once. The sample was whole blood, taken in connection with sensitization to the hapten diphenylcyclopropenone (DPC). The receptors here all came from a woman aged 40 to 50 with alopecia areata. Some clones in this sample may be carry-over from other donors' samples. Both conserved end residues are part of each CDR3. The order of the fields is D gene, J gene, V gene, clone size, CDR3 protein, CDR3 DNA. The D gene is left open where the match is weak. Where a row states a size, it is once, few, many or the class of an expanded clone; other rows omit it.

d_gene: NA
j_gene: TRBJ1-1
v_gene: TRBV6-6
abundance: few
CDR3aa: CASLSNTEAFF
CDR3nt: TGTGCCAGCTTATCGAACACTGAAGCTTTCTTT

d_gene: NA
j_gene: TRBJ1-1
v_gene: TRBV11-2
abundance: NA
CDR3aa: CASTRGVNTEAFF
CDR3nt: TGTGCCAGCACGCGGGGGGTGAACACTGAAGCTTTCTTT

d_gene: TRBD1
j_gene: TRBJ1-1
v_gene: TRBV6-5
abundance: many
CDR3aa: CASSFRDRGPPMNTEAFF
CDR3nt: TGTGCCAGCAGTTTCCGGGACAGGGGGCCACCCATGAACACTGAAGCTTTCTTT

d_gene: NA
j_gene: TRBJ1-4
v_gene: TRBV4-2
abundance: NA
CDR3aa: CASSPTPTAEKLFF
CDR3nt: TGTGCCAGCAGCCCCACGCCCACAGCAGAAAAACTGTTTTTT

d_gene: NA
j_gene: TRBJ1-5
v_gene: TRBV20-1
abundance: many
CDR3aa: CSARDRGLRPQHF
CDR3nt: TGCAGTGCTAGAGACAGGGGACTAAGGCCCCAGCATTTT

d_gene: NA
j_gene: TRBJ2-4
v_gene: TRBV19
abundance: NA
CDR3aa: CASRQDRASENIQYF
CDR3nt: TGTGCCAGCCGACAGGACCGGGCTAGCGAAAACATTCAGTACTTC

d_gene: NA
j_gene: TRBJ2-1
v_gene: TRBV29-1
abundance: few
CDR3aa: CSVEGKGWAGYNEQFF
CDR3nt: TGCAGCGTTGAAGGGAAGGGTTGGGCAGGGTACAATGAGCAGTTCTTC

d_gene: NA
j_gene: TRBJ1-5
v_gene: TRBV9
abundance: NA
CDR3aa: CASSLGVAGNQPQHF
CDR3nt: TGTGCCAGCAGCCTAGGGGTAGCGGGGAATCAGCCCCAGCATTTT

d_gene: NA
j_gene: TRBJ2-7
v_gene: TRBV25-1
abundance: many
CDR3aa: CASTGHYEQYF
CDR3nt: TGTGCCAGCACCGGACACTACGAGCAGTACTTC

d_gene: NA
j_gene: TRBJ1-1
v_gene: TRBV20-1
abundance: many
CDR3aa: CSAPRGRAEAFF
CDR3nt: TGCAGTGCTCCCAGGGGCCGTGCTGAAGCTTTCTTT

d_gene: NA
j_gene: TRBJ1-5
v_gene: TRBV25-1
abundance: many
CDR3aa: CASSLGQSNQPQHF
CDR3nt: TGTGCCAGCAGCCTTGGACAGTCCAATCAGCCCCAGCATTTT

d_gene: NA
j_gene: TRBJ2-1
v_gene: TRBV6-2/TRBV6-3
abundance: NA
CDR3aa: CASSYLQGSYNEQFF
CDR3nt: TGTGCCAGCAGTTATCTTCAGGGGTCCTACAATGAGCAGTTCTTC

d_gene: NA
j_gene: TRBJ2-1
v_gene: TRBV19
abundance: NA
CDR3aa: CAVKAGPSSYNEQFF
CDR3nt: TGTGCAGTCAAGGCGGGCCCGAGCTCCTACAATGAGCAGTTCTTC

d_gene: TRBD1
j_gene: TRBJ1-1
v_gene: TRBV2
abundance: few
CDR3aa: CASSATGGALHTEAFF
CDR3nt: TGTGCCAGCAGTGCTACAGGGGGCGCGCTCCACACTGAAGCTTTCTTT

d_gene: NA
j_gene: TRBJ2-7
v_gene: TRBV12-3/TRBV12-4
abundance: many
CDR3aa: CASSLTSRGAYEQYF
CDR3nt: TGTGCCAGCAGTTTGACTAGTAGGGGGGCTTACGAGCAGTACTTC

d_gene: NA
j_gene: TRBJ2-2
v_gene: TRBV6-2/TRBV6-3
abundance: many
CDR3aa: CASSNLGAPNTGELFF
CDR3nt: TGTGCCAGCAGTAATCTAGGGGCACCGAACACCGGGGAGCTGTTTTTT